A selection of T cell receptor beta chains follows, all from one sample in a study of OX40 agonist ivuxolimab in advanced cancers. TCRdb keeps only in-frame clones here, not all; method: immunoSEQ multiplex PCR. The sample includes 61,000 or so clones, roughly 86% of them seen just once. Sequenced here: CD4+ or CD8+ T cells sorted from blood, sampled in a trial of the OX40 agonist ivuxolimab. The source of these receptors is an adult with an advanced solid tumor such as melanoma, head and neck, liver or kidney cancer. The CDR3 runs from the conserved cysteine through the conserved F or W. D genes are given only for firm matches. Part of the rows lack a size; the others show once, few, many or a class for expanded clones.

>NA|NA|TRBJ1-2|TRBV28
CASSLGGANYGYTF
TGTGCCAGCAGTTTGGGGGGAGCTAACTATGGCTACACCTTC
>NA|NA|TRBJ2-1|TRBV29-1
CSLRQFSYNEQFF
TGCAGCCTTAGACAGTTCTCCTACAATGAGCAGTTCTTC
>NA|NA|TRBJ1-2|TRBV15
CATSRDPQPGYGYTF
TGTGCCACCAGCAGAGATCCACAGCCTGGGTATGGCTACACCTTC
>NA|TRBD1|TRBJ2-2|TRBV4-1
CASSHARWGQGSGELFF
TGCGCCAGCAGCCATGCTCGTTGGGGACAGGGATCCGGGGAGCTGTTTTTT
>NA|NA|TRBJ1-4|TRBV6-1
CASRRGAASNEKLFF
TGTGCCAGCAGAAGGGGGGCAGCCTCAAATGAAAAACTGTTTTTT
>NA|NA|TRBJ1-5|TRBV2
CASSEAQPGGIGQPQHF
TGTGCCAGCAGTGAAGCGCAGCCTGGCGGTATCGGTCAGCCCCAGCATTTT
>NA|NA|TRBJ1-1|TRBV7-6
CASSLEAWGNTEAFF
TGTGCCAGCAGCTTAGAAGCCTGGGGCAACACTGAAGCTTTCTTT
>NA|NA|TRBJ2-5|TRBV7-2
CASTQAGAVGTGYF
TGTGCCAGCACCCAAGCGGGTGCAGTGGGCACGGGGTACTTC
>NA|TRBD1|TRBJ1-4|TRBV19
CASRADRGRRKLFF
TGTGCCAGTAGAGCGGACAGGGGGCGAAGAAAACTGTTTTTT
>NA|NA|TRBJ2-7|TRBV7-5
CARRNRLAGGTDYEQYF
TGTGCCAGAAGGAACCGACTAGCGGGCGGGACAGACTACGAGCAGTACTTC
>NA|NA|TRBJ1-1|TRBV18
CASSLLDTNTEAFF
TGTGCCAGCTCACTTTTAGATACGAACACTGAAGCTTTCTTT
>once|NA|TRBJ1-6|TRBV10-2
CASSENTNSPLHF
TGCGCCAGCAGTGAAAACACTAATTCACCCCTCCACTTT
>NA|TRBD1|TRBJ1-2|TRBV29-1
CSVEQGGNGYTF
TGCAGCGTTGAACAGGGGGGAAATGGCTACACCTTC
>few|NA|TRBJ2-7|TRBV5-4
CASTAPNRNEQYF
TGTGCCAGCACCGCACCCAACAGGAACGAGCAGTACTTC
>NA|TRBD2|TRBJ2-3|TRBV9
CASSVGGLAGSTDTQYF
TGTGCCAGCAGCGTAGGGGGACTAGCGGGGAGCACAGATACGCAGTATTTT
>NA|NA|TRBJ2-5|TRBV5-4
CAGGTGGETQYF
TGTGCCGGAGGGACGGGCGGGGAGACCCAGTACTTC
>NA|NA|TRBJ2-6|TRBV7-9
CASSLGGFVGANVLTF
TGTGCCAGCAGCTTAGGCGGGTTTGTTGGGGCCAACGTCCTGACTTTC
>NA|TRBD1|TRBJ1-2|TRBV5-1
CASSLERGDRRHYGYTF
TGCGCCAGCAGCTTGGAAAGGGGGGACAGGCGACACTATGGCTACACCTTC
>NA|NA|TRBJ1-4|TRBV6-5
CASSYYSATNEKLFF
TGTGCCAGCAGTTACTACAGTGCAACTAATGAAAAACTGTTTTTT
>NA|TRBD1|TRBJ1-2|TRBV19
CASIPTGAVYGYTF
TGTGCCAGTATCCCGACAGGGGCGGTTTATGGCTACACCTTC
>NA|NA|TRBJ2-5|TRBV25-1
CASSEPQGQETQYF
TGTGCCAGCAGTGAACCCCAGGGGCAAGAGACCCAGTACTTC
>once|NA|TRBJ2-3|TRBV18
CASSPRTTDTQYF
TGTGCCAGCTCACCCAGGACCACAGATACGCAGTATTTT
>NA|NA|TRBJ1-3|TRBV4-1
CASSQDFSGAGNTIYF
TGCGCCAGCAGCCAAGATTTTTCGGGGGCTGGAAACACCATATATTTT
>NA|TRBD1|TRBJ1-2|TRBV5-1
CASSPRPGGPSGYTF
TGCGCCAGCAGCCCAAGGCCAGGGGGCCCGAGCGGCTACACCTTC
>NA|NA|TRBJ2-7|TRBV5-6
CASSTPTGTPYEQYF
TGTGCCAGCAGCACCCCAACAGGGACCCCCTACGAGCAGTACTTC
>NA|NA|TRBJ2-1|TRBV18
CASSPRDGSSYNEQFF
TGTGCCAGCTCACCCCGCGACGGAAGCTCCTACAATGAGCAGTTCTTC
>NA|NA|TRBJ1-6|TRBV27
CASSQDRRSSPLHF
TGTGCCAGCAGCCAGGACAGAAGAAGCTCACCCCTCCACTTT
>few|NA|TRBJ1-1|TRBV18
CASSQMNTEAFF
TGTGCCAGCTCTCAGATGAACACTGAAGCTTTCTTT
>NA|NA|TRBJ1-1|TRBV10-3
CAISEPYREAFF
TGTGCCATCAGTGAGCCCTACCGAGAAGCTTTCTTT
>NA|NA|TRBJ1-1|TRBV5-6
CASNRRGADTEAFF
TGTGCCAGCAACCGACGGGGAGCGGACACTGAAGCTTTCTTT
>NA|NA|TRBJ2-7|TRBV9
CASSADRKSKVHEQYF
TGTGCCAGCAGCGCGGACAGAAAGTCCAAGGTCCACGAGCAGTACTTC
>once|NA|TRBJ2-3|TRBV5-1
CASSLEVGALSDTQYF
TGCGCCAGCAGCTTGGAGGTTGGAGCACTTTCAGATACGCAGTATTTT
>NA|NA|TRBJ1-5|TRBV19
CASSIVDRQHQPQHF
TGTGCCAGTAGTATAGTTGACAGGCAACATCAGCCCCAGCATTTT
>NA|TRBD1|TRBJ1-1|TRBV20-1
CSAGQGIMAFF
TGCAGTGCTGGACAGGGGATAATGGCTTTCTTT
>NA|NA|TRBJ1-4|TRBV18
CASSPINEKLFF
TGTGCCAGCTCACCAATTAATGAAAAACTGTTTTTT
>NA|TRBD1|TRBJ2-7|TRBV5-1
CASRVTGGTYEQYF
TGCGCCAGCAGAGTCACAGGGGGAACCTACGAGCAGTACTTC
>NA|NA|TRBJ2-1|TRBV5-4
CASSLSRYNEQFF
TGTGCCAGCAGCCTGAGTCGGTACAATGAGCAGTTCTTC